This passage covers 14 T cell receptor beta chains from one sample sequenced in a study of early T cells in non-severe SARS-CoV-2 infection. TCRdb itself ran the 5' RACE reads through MiXCR, one entry per CDR3 protein. The sample records about 66,000 distinct CDR3 sequences, approximately 9% being singletons. Sequencing input: whole blood. These receptors came from an adult who was a healthcare worker with PCR-confirmed SARS-CoV-2 infection or an uninfected control (not recorded which).

The chain is built from TRBV27 and TRBJ2-4, with 14 bases identical to TRBD2. Germline lookup yields CDR1 MNHEY and CDR2 SMNVEV (reference sequence). The CDR3 has 17 residues. Trimming removed 1 base from V and 3 bases from J; junction bases left unmatched: 2. The chain's CDR3 is CASSLFGTSGSKNIQYF. CDR3 in DNA: TGTGCCAGCAGTTTATTTGGGACTAGCGGGAGCAAAAACATTCAGTACTTC.

This clonotype was recorded many times. V usage is TRBV18 and J usage is TRBJ2-1, with 10 bases that match TRBD2. The junction had 10 bases not matched to a gene; V was cut back by 3 bases and J by 5 bases. Germline V CDR1 and CDR2: KGHSH, LQKENI. This CDR3 region has 17 residues. DNA for the CDR3: TGTGCCAGCTCACCCTCAGGAGCGGGAGGGCCCAACAATGAGCAGTTCTTC. It translates to CASSPSGAGGPNNEQFF.

The rearrangement uses TRBV3-1 and TRBJ2-5, with 13 bases aligning to TRBD2. The CDR3 runs 15 residues. After removal of 4 bases from V and 7 bases from J, the junction contained 6 bases not matched to a gene. Looked up from germline, CDR1 is LGHDT and CDR2 is YNNKEL (reference sequence). DNA for the CDR3: TGTGCCAGCAGCCCACGGACTAGCGGGAGTGTGACCCAGTACTTC. Encoded protein: CASSPRTSGSVTQYF.

CDR3 loop: CASSLQLNTEAFF. The CDR3 DNA follows: TGTGCCAGCAGCTTACAGCTGAACACTGAAGCTTTCTTT. The J gene is TRBJ1-1, the V gene TRBV14; no clear D. Trimming pared 5 bases from V and 0 bases from J, leaving 7 bases between. The CDR3 spans 13 residues. Germline CDR1 is SGHDN and CDR2 is FVKESK.

This clonotype was detected a few times. The chain is built from TRBV4-1 and TRBJ2-7; unclear D gene. The CDR3 runs 15 residues. V dropped 0 bases and J dropped 2 bases, with 11 bases sitting between them. From germline, CDR1 is MGHRA and CDR2 YSYEKL. CDR3 nucleotide sequence: TGCGCCAGCAGCCAAGAGGCCCAGGTACCCTACGAGCAGTACTTC. Its protein product is CASSQEAQVPYEQYF.

This clonotype appeared many times. This sequence joins TRBV7-3 and TRBJ2-3; D is unresolved. The V and J ends lost 0 bases and 2 bases respectively, with 12 bases between them. The CDR3 runs 16 residues. Germline loops: CDR1 SGHTA, CDR2 FQGTGA. DNA for the CDR3: TGTGCCAGCAGCTTAACCTCCCGGCCGCCCACAGATACGCAGTATTTT. Encoded protein: CASSLTSRPPTDTQYF.

The gene calls are TRBV12-2 and TRBJ2-7; the table's TRBD1 call for D was not verified on the DNA. TRBV12-2 is shown as a pseudogene. The CDR3 has 12 amino acids. CDR3 region: CASRHTDRDDYF. Here the CDR3 DNA reads TGTGCAAGTCGCCATACCGACAGGGACGACTACTTC.

In its sample, this clonotype was seen a few times. The chain links TRBV3-1 to TRBJ2-1; TRBD2 might be the D (5 bases). Germline CDR1 reads LGHDT; CDR2 reads YNNKEL (reference sequence). The length of the CDR3 is 16 residues. V was clipped by 0 bases and J by 10 bases, with 19 bases between them. Written as DNA, the CDR3 is TGTGCCAGCAGCCAAGATGGCGCTAATCGGGGATCGGAGCAGTTCTTC. The encoded protein is CASSQDGANRGSEQFF.

Ten or more counts support this clonotype. The chain carries TRBV7-2 and TRBJ2-5; D remains unclear. Germline V gene lookup returns CDR1 SGHTA and CDR2 FQGNSA. V was cut by 3 bases and J by 4 bases, with 12 bases left in between. The CDR3 covers 14 residues. The CDR3: CASSFSGGLETQYF. The DNA for the CDR3 is TGTGCCAGCAGCTTCAGTGGCGGTCTAGAGACCCAGTACTTC.

This clonotype appeared a few times. The chain links TRBV6-1 to TRBJ2-1; no clear D. The CDR3 is 16 amino acids. Trimming removed 7 bases from V and 5 bases from J, with 21 bases in between. Germline values: CDR1 MNHNS, CDR2 SASEGT. The CDR3 nucleotides are TGTGCCAGCACCGTGATTGGCACGGAGATTGACAATGAGCAGTTCTTC. This translates into CASTVIGTEIDNEQFF.

This clonotype was counted only a few times. V gene TRBV6-1 combines with J gene TRBJ2-5, with 10 bases aligning to TRBD1. The CDR3 consists of 16 residues. CDR1 and CDR2 (germline): MNHNS, SASEGT. The J segment lost 4 bases and the V segment lost 2 bases, leaving 7 bases of the junction unmatched. CDR3 sequence reads: CASSEFFGQGGETQYF. The CDR3 DNA reads as TGTGCCAGCAGTGAATTCTTCGGACAGGGGGGAGAGACCCAGTACTTC.

This clonotype was observed a handful of times. V usage is TRBV6-2 or TRBV6-3 and J usage is TRBJ1-2, with 7 bases fitting TRBD1. The CDR3 is 13 amino acids. The J segment lost 4 bases and the V segment lost 7 bases, leaving 6 bases of the junction unmatched. CDR1 and CDR2 from the germline V gene are MNHEY and SVGEGT. CDR3 protein: CASTWDSSYGYTF. The CDR3 nucleotides read TGTGCCAGCACTTGGGACAGTTCCTATGGCTACACCTTC.

This clonotype appeared a few times. The chain employs TRBV7-7 and TRBJ2-2; 10 bases match TRBD2. Looked up from germline, CDR1 is SSHAT and CDR2 is FNYEAQ (reference sequence). The trim removed 6 bases at V and 1 base at J, leaving 8 bases unmatched. The CDR3 spans 17 residues. The CDR3 region has the DNA TGTGCCAGCAGAGATACCCGGACTAGCGGGAACACCGGGGAGCTGTTTTTT. Amino acid sequence: CASRDTRTSGNTGELFF.

Many counts were recorded for this clonotype. CDR3 bases: TGCAGCGTTGAAGGTAGCGGCGGGTTGAACCAGTACTTC. Its translation is CSVEGSGGLNQYF. V and J are TRBV29-1 and TRBJ2-5; tentative D call: TRBD2 (6 bases). Looked up from germline, CDR1 is SQVTM and CDR2 is ANQGSEA. V gave up 1 base and J gave up 10 bases, with 16 bases separating them. The CDR3 contains 13 residues.